The clone carrying this T cell receptor (beta chain) has a handful of counts. Its antigen is still unknown. The sample comes from a study of beta chain features in type 1 diabetes. Notes on the study in general: The study found moderately but significantly shorter TCRB CDR3s in all four CD4+ subsets of Type 1 diabetes patients.

It was via CD45RO/CCR7/CD25/CD127/CD95/CD27 that CD4+ naive, central memory, regulatory and stem cell-like memory cells were sorted. Sequencing targeted expressed TCRB transcripts, as all isolated RNA had been reverse transcribed. Generated by immunoSEQ multiplex PCR, the TCRdb table keeps only in-frame clones and is missing some. Among fewer than 650,000 clones, about 16% were seen once, and the ten largest hold about 0.087%. The junction had 6 bases not matched to a gene; V was cut back by 3 bases and J by 4 bases. This CDR3 spans 14 amino acids. The germline V gene has CDR1 SQVTM and CDR2 ANQGSEA.

What was sequenced was naive CD4+ T cells from blood. The sequence derives from a man between 18 and 29 years old in good health. This chain links TRBV29-1 with TRBJ2-3; 8 bases map to TRBD1. This CDR3 reads CSVDGQGAADTQYF. In DNA, the CDR3 is TGCAGCGTTGATGGGCAGGGGGCGGCAGATACGCAGTATTTT.